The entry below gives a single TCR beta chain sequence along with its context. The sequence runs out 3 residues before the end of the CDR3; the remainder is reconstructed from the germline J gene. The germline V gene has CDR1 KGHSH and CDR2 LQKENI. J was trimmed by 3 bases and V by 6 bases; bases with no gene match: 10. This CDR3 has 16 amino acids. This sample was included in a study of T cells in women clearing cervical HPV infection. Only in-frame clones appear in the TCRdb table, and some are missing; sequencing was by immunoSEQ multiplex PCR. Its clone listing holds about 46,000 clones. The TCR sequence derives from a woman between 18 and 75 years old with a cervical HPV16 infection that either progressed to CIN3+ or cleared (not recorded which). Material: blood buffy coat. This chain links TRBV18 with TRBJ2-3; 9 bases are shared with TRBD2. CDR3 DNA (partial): TGTGCCAGCTCTCCTAAAGCGGGGGGCATTACAGATACG. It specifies CASSPKAGGITDT. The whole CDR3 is CASSPKAGGITDTQYF.